The rows below give T cell receptor beta chains drawn from one sample of a study of blood T cell repertoires in COVID-19. The repertoire was sequenced with immunoSEQ multiplex PCR; TCRdb's copy has only in-frame clones and lacks some. The table lists over 30,000 clones, roughly 82% of them singletons. The sequencing input was peripheral blood. These receptors were obtained from a man at least 80 years old with active or convalescent COVID-19. Both conserved end residues are part of each CDR3. Each record gives: D gene, CDR3 length, clone size, V gene, J gene, CDR3 DNA, CDR3 protein. A D gene is named only where the DNA matches it firmly. Expanded clones get a size class; other rows say once, few or many, or leave the size out.

D: TRBD1; length: 12; size: NA; V: TRBV28; J: TRBJ1-2; DNA: TGTGCCAGCCGTCAGGGGGTCTATGGCTACACCTTC; CDR3: CASRQGVYGYTF
D: NA; length: 15; size: NA; V: TRBV28; J: TRBJ2-2; DNA: TGTGCCAGCAGCCCCTTTTTGGGAGACGGCGGGGAGCTGTTTTTT; CDR3: CASSPFLGDGGELFF
D: NA; length: 13; size: NA; V: TRBV7-2; J: TRBJ2-7; DNA: TGTGCCAGCAGCCCAAACGGACCGGGGGAGCAGTACTTC; CDR3: CASSPNGPGEQYF
D: TRBD1; length: 17; size: NA; V: TRBV7-9; J: TRBJ1-2; DNA: TGTGCCAGCAGCTTATCCGGACAGGGGTTATCAAACTATGGCTACACCTTC; CDR3: CASSLSGQGLSNYGYTF
D: NA; length: 13; size: NA; V: TRBV24-1; J: TRBJ2-5; DNA: TGTGCCACCAGTGCCCTTCCTGAGGAGACCCAGTACTTC; CDR3: CATSALPEETQYF
D: TRBD2; length: 17; size: NA; V: TRBV4-1; J: TRBJ2-7; DNA: TGCGCCAGCAGCCAAGGGGAGGTCGCGGGGGGGTTCTACGAGCAGTACTTC; CDR3: CASSQGEVAGGFYEQYF
D: TRBD1; length: 15; size: NA; V: TRBV19; J: TRBJ2-7; DNA: TGTGCCAGTAGTATTCGACAGGGGAGCTCCTACGAGCAGTACTTC; CDR3: CASSIRQGSSYEQYF
D: TRBD1; length: 15; size: NA; V: TRBV28; J: TRBJ2-7; DNA: TGTGCCAGCAAACTACCCGGGACAGAGACCAACGAGCAGTACTTC; CDR3: CASKLPGTETNEQYF
D: TRBD2; length: 15; size: few; V: TRBV5-1; J: TRBJ2-3; DNA: TGCGCCAGCAGCCCGGGAGGGAGGACGACAGATACGCAGTATTTT; CDR3: CASSPGGRTTDTQYF
D: NA; length: 14; size: once; V: TRBV19; J: TRBJ1-5; DNA: TGTGCCAGTACGGGACAAACTAGCAATCAGCCCCAGCATTTT; CDR3: CASTGQTSNQPQHF
D: NA; length: 14; size: NA; V: TRBV9; J: TRBJ2-7; DNA: TGTGCCAGCAGCGCAGGACATGGATTCAACGAGCAGTACTTC; CDR3: CASSAGHGFNEQYF
D: TRBD1; length: 14; size: NA; V: TRBV30; J: TRBJ1-2; DNA: TGTGCCTGGAGGTTGAGACAGGGGGTCTATGGCTACACCTTC; CDR3: CAWRLRQGVYGYTF
D: NA; length: 15; size: NA; V: TRBV19; J: TRBJ2-3; DNA: TGTGCCAGTAGCCTAGGGGGACATACCACAGATACGCAGTATTTT; CDR3: CASSLGGHTTDTQYF
D: TRBD2; length: 17; size: NA; V: TRBV9; J: TRBJ2-5; DNA: TGTGCCAGCAGCGTAGGTGGGGGACTAGCGGGTGGGGAGACCCAGTACTTC; CDR3: CASSVGGGLAGGETQYF
D: TRBD1; length: 14; size: NA; V: TRBV18; J: TRBJ2-7; DNA: TGTGCCAGCTCACCAGGGACAGGAGCCTACGAGCAGTACTTC; CDR3: CASSPGTGAYEQYF
D: NA; length: 16; size: NA; V: TRBV11-2; J: TRBJ1-4; DNA: TGTGCCAGCAGCTCAGACCCAGGGGCCTTCAATGAAAAACTGTTTTTT; CDR3: CASSSDPGAFNEKLFF
D: TRBD1; length: 16; size: NA; V: TRBV19; J: TRBJ2-5; DNA: TGTGCCAGTAGTACGGGACAGGGGTTTGGGGATGAGACCCAGTACTTC; CDR3: CASSTGQGFGDETQYF
D: NA; length: 12; size: NA; V: TRBV24-1; J: TRBJ2-5; DNA: TGTGCCACCGGCGGGCCGGGGGAGACCCAGTACTTC; CDR3: CATGGPGETQYF
D: NA; length: 17; size: NA; V: TRBV6-1; J: TRBJ1-3; DNA: TGTGCCAGCAGTGAAGCGCTGGGGGGGCCCCGGCTAGACACCATATATTTT; CDR3: CASSEALGGPRLDTIYF
D: NA; length: 18; size: NA; V: TRBV7-6; J: TRBJ1-2; DNA: TGTGCCAGCAGCCCGTACCCCGGGGTGAGCCTATTCCGCTATGGCTACACCTTC; CDR3: CASSPYPGVSLFRYGYTF
D: NA; length: 14; size: NA; V: TRBV10-3; J: TRBJ1-3; DNA: TGTGCCACAGCACCGGGGGTGTCTGGAAACACCATATATTTT; CDR3: CATAPGVSGNTIYF
D: NA; length: 15; size: once; V: TRBV3-1/TRBV3-2; J: TRBJ2-5; DNA: TGTGCCAGCAGCCAAGTCCCCGAGAGGAGGGAGACCCAGTACTTC; CDR3: CASSQVPERRETQYF
D: TRBD1; length: 16; size: NA; V: TRBV7-2; J: TRBJ1-5; DNA: TGTGCCAGCAGCCCTACAGGGGTCTATAGCAATCAGCCCCAGCATTTT; CDR3: CASSPTGVYSNQPQHF
D: TRBD2; length: 15; size: NA; V: TRBV27; J: TRBJ2-2; DNA: TGTGCCAGCAGTCTGACTAGCGGGAAGGCCGGGGAGCTGTTTTTT; CDR3: CASSLTSGKAGELFF
D: TRBD1; length: 16; size: once; V: TRBV15; J: TRBJ1-1; DNA: TGTGCCACCAGACACAGGGGACTGAGGTTGGCCACTGAAGCTTTCTTT; CDR3: CATRHRGLRLATEAFF
D: NA; length: 13; size: NA; V: TRBV13; J: TRBJ2-1; DNA: TGTGCCAGCAGCCCAACCCCCGGGGATGAGCAGTTCTTC; CDR3: CASSPTPGDEQFF
D: TRBD2; length: 15; size: NA; V: TRBV3-1/TRBV3-2; J: TRBJ2-1; DNA: TGTGCCAGCAGCCGGACTAGCGGGAGCAGAAATGAGCAGTTCTTC; CDR3: CASSRTSGSRNEQFF
D: NA; length: 10; size: NA; V: TRBV6-5; J: TRBJ2-7; DNA: TGTGCCACCCTTAGGAGGGAGCAGTACTTC; CDR3: CATLRREQYF
D: TRBD2; length: 16; size: NA; V: TRBV7-2; J: TRBJ2-1; DNA: TGTGCCAGCAGCCCCCGGAGGCGGGAGGGCCTTGATGAGCAGTTCTTC; CDR3: CASSPRRREGLDEQFF